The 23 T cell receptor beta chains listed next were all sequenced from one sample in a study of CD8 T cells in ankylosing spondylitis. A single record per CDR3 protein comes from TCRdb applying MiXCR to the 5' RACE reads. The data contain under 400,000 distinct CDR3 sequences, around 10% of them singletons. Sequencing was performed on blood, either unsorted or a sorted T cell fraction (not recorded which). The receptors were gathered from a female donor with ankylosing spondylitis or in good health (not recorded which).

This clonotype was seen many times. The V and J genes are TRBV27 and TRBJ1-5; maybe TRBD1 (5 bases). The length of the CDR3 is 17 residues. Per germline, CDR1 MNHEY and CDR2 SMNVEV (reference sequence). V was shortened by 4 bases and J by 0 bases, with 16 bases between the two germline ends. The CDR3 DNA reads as TGTGCCAGCAGTTCAGCCCCAGGGTTCTATAGCAATCAGCCCCAGCATTTT. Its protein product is CASSSAPGFYSNQPQHF.

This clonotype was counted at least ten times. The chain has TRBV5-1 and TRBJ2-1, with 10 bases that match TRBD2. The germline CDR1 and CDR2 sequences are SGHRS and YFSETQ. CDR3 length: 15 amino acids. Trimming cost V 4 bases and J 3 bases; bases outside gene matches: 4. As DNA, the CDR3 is TGCGCCAGCAGCGAGGGGACTAGCGACTACAATGAGCAGTTCTTC. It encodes CASSEGTSDYNEQFF.

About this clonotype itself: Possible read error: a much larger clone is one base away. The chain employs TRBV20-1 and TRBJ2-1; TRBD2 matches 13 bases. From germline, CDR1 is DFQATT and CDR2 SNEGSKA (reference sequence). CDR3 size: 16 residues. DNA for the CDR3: TGCAGTGCTAGGGGAGGACTAGCGGGAGCCTACAATCAGCAGTTCTTC. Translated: CSARGGLAGAYNQQFF.

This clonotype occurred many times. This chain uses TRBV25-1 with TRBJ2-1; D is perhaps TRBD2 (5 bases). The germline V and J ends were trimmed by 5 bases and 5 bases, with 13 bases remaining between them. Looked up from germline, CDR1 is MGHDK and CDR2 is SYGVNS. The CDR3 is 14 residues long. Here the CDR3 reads CASSLIGINNEQFF. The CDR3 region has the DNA TGTGCCAGCAGTCTTATCGGGATAAACAATGAGCAGTTCTTC. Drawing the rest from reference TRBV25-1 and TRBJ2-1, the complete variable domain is EADIYQTPRYLVIGTGKKITLECSQTMGHDKMYWYQQDPGMELHLIHYSYGVNSTEKGDLSSESTVSRIRTEHFPLTLESARPSHTSQYLCASSLIGINNEQFFGPGTRLTVL.

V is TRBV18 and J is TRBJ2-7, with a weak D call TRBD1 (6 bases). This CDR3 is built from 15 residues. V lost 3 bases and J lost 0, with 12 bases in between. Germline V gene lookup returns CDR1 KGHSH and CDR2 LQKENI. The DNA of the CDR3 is TGTGCCAGCTCACCGATCGGACAGAGCTCCTACGAGCAGTACTTC. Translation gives CASSPIGQSSYEQYF.

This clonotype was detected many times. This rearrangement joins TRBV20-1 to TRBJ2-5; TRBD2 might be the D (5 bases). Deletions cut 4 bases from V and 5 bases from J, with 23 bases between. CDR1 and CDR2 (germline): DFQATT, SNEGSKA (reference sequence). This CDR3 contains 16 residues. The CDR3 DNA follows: TGCAGTGCTAAGCAGACTAAGGGCCCCCCGTGGGAGACCCAGTACTTC. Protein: CSAKQTKGPPWETQYF.

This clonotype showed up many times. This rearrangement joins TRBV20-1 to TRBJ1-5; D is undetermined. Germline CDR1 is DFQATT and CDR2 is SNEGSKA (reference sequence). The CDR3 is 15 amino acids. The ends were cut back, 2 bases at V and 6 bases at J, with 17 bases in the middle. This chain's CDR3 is CSARHSGPTGQPQHF. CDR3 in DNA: TGCAGTGCTAGACACTCCGGCCCTACTGGTCAGCCCCAGCATTTT.

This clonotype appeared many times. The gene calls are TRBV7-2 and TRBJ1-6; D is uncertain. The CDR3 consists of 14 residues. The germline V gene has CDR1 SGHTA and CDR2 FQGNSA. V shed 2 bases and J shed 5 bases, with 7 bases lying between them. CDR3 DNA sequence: TGTGCCAGCAGCTTAAAACGGGATAATTCACCCCTCCACTTT. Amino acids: CASSLKRDNSPLHF.

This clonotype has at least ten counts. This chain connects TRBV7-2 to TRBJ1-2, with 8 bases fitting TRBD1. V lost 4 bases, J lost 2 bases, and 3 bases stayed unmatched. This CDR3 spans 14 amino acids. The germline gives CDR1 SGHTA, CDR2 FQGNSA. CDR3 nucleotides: TGTGCCAGCAGCTCCGACAGGGGAAACTATGGCTACACCTTC. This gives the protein CASSSDRGNYGYTF.

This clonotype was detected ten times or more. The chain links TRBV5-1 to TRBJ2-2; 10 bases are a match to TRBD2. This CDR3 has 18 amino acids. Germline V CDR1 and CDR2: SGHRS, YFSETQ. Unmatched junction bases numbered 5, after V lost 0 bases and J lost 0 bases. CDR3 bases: TGCGCCAGCAGCTTGGTGGCTAGCGGGAGCGCGAACACCGGGGAGCTGTTTTTT. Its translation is CASSLVASGSANTGELFF. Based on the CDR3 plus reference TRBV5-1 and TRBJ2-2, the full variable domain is KAGVTQTPRYLIKTRGQQVTLSCSPISGHRSVSWYQQTPGQGLQFLFEYFSETQRNKGNFPGRFSGRQFSNSRSEMNVSTLELGDSALYLCASSLVASGSANTGELFFGEGSRLTVL.

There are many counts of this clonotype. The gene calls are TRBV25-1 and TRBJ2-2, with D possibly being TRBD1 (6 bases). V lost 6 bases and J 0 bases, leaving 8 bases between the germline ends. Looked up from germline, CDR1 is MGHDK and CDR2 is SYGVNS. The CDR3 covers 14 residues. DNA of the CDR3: TGTGCCAGCAGCAGGGACACGAACACCGGGGAGCTGTTTTTT. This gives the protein CASSRDTNTGELFF.

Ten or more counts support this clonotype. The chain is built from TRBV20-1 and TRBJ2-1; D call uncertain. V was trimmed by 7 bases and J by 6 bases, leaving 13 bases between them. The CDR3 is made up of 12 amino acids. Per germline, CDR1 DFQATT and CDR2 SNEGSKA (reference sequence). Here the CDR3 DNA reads TGCAGTGGGAAAACGGAGTTCAATGAGCAGTTCTTC. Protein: CSGKTEFNEQFF.

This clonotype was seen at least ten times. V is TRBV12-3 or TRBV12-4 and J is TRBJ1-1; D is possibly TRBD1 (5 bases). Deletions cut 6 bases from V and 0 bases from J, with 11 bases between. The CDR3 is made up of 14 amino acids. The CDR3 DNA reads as TGTGCCAGCAGGGGGGGACTGATGAACACTGAAGCTTTCTTT. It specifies CASRGGLMNTEAFF.

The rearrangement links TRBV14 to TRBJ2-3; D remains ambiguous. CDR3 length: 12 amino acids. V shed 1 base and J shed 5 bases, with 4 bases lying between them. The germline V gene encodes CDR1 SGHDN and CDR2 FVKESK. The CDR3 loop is CASSQVRDTQYF. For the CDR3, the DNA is TGTGCCAGCAGCCAAGTACGAGATACGCAGTATTTT.

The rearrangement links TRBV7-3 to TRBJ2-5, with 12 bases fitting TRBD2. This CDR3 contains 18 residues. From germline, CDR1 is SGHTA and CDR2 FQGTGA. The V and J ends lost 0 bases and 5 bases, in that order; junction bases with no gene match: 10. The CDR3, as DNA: TGTGCCAGCAGCTTAACGGTCCTAGCGGGGGGGAGTGGTGAGACCCAGTACTTC. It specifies CASSLTVLAGGSGETQYF.

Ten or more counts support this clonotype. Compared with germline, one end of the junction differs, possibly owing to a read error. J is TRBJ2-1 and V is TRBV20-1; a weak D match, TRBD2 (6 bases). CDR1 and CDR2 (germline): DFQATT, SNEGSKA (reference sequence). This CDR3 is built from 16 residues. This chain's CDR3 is CSALEEGPVSHNEQFF. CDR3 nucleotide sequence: TGCAGTGCCCTGGAGGAGGGGCCGGTCTCCCACAATGAGCAGTTCTTC.

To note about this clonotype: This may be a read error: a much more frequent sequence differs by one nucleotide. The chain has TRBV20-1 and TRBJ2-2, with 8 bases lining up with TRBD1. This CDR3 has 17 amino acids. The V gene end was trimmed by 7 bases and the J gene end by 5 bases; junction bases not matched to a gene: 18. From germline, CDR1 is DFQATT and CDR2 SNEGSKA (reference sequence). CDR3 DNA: TGCAGTGTCCCTATTGCCGGTACAGGGGGTTGGACCGGGGAGCTGTTTTTT. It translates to CSVPIAGTGGWTGELFF.

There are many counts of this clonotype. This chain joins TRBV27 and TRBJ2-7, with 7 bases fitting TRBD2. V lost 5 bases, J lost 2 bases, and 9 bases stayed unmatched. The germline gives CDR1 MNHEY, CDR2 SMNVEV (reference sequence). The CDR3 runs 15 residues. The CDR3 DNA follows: TGTGCCAGCAGTCCTGGGGCTAGCGGTACCTACGAGCAGTACTTC. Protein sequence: CASSPGASGTYEQYF.

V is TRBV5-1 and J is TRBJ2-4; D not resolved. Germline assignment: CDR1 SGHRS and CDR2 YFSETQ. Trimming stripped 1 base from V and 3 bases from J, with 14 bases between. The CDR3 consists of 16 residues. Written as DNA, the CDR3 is TGCGCCAGCAGCTTGCAGGTGGATGTGGGCAAAAACATTCAGTACTTC. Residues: CASSLQVDVGKNIQYF.

In nucleotides, the CDR3 is TGCGCCAGCAGTTCGCCGGGACAGAGGGCCTACGAGCAGTACTTC. It codes for CASSSPGQRAYEQYF. This rearrangement joins TRBV5-1 to TRBJ2-7; the match to TRBD1 covers 7 bases. The germline V gene encodes CDR1 SGHRS and CDR2 YFSETQ. CDR3 length equals 15 residues. Losses at the gene ends were 5 bases for V and 2 bases for J; bases not matched to a gene: 10.

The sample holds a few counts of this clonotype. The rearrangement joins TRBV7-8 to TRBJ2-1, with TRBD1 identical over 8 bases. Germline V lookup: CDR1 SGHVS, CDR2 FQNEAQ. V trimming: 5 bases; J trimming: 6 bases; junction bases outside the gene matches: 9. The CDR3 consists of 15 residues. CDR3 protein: CASSLRQGLVNEQFF. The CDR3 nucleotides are TGTGCCAGCAGCCTAAGACAGGGGTTAGTCAATGAGCAGTTCTTC.

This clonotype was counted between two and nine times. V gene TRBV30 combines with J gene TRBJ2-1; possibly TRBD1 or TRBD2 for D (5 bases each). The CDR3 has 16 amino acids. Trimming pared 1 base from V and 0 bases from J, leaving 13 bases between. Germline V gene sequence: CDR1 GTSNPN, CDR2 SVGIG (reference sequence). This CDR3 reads CAWSGPGGGSYNEQFF. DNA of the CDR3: TGTGCCTGGAGTGGCCCTGGTGGGGGCTCCTACAATGAGCAGTTCTTC.

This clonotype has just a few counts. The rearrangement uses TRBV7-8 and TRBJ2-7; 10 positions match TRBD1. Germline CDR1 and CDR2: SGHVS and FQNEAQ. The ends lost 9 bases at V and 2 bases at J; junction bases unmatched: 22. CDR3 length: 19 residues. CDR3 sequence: CASLPSARDRGKGTYEQYF. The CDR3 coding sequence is TGTGCCAGTCTCCCATCGGCCCGGGACAGGGGAAAGGGGACCTACGAGCAGTACTTC. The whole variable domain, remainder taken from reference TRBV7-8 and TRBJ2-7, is GAGVSQSPRYKVAKRGQDVALRCDPISGHVSLFWYQQALGQGPEFLTYFQNEAQLDKSGLPSDRFFAERPEGSVSTLKIQRTQQEDSAVYLCASLPSARDRGKGTYEQYFGPGTRLTVT.